This entry concerns a single T cell receptor beta chain. There is no known antigen for this receptor. One base away there is no much larger clone; base qualities are not given. TCRbeta CDR3 regions were amplified from genomic DNA by means of the immunoSEQ Assay, a bias-controlled multiplex PCR. Per the original workflow: The number of nucleated cells in each sample was estimated by amplification of reference gene primers within the assay. Sequence reads were collapsed and filtered to measure the absolute abundance of every unique TCRbeta CDR3 rearrangement. For each sample, productive Simpson clonality was calculated as the square root of Simpson's diversity index across productive rearrangements. Held by TCRdb, this immuneACCESS table contains in-frame sequences only and omits some clones. Under half of the omission traces to an unresolved V gene where checked; the cause of the rest is unknown. The D gene and trimming were derived from the DNA, and the V and J assignments and clone size from that table. For this sample there are around 200,000 clones; about 88% appear just once. The ten top clones hold about 4.6% of the sample.

Enrolling through a virtual design, the prospective study's participants ranged in age from roughly 18 to 90 years and lived across around 25 United States geographic areas. Cohort assignment in the prospective study relied on participant-reported clinical history from a screening survey and a study questionnaire. Exposed participants were defined as having been in contact with someone with a PCR-confirmed or clinician-diagnosed COVID-19 case within 2 weeks of study entry. Mobile phlebotomists in the prospective study collected whole blood, serum and a nasopharyngeal or oropharyngeal swab from every participant. Prospective study participants could optionally give additional blood draws and questionnaires over a 2-month period. Prospective study blood samples were shipped either frozen or at room temperature before DNA extraction. This sample was taken from a study of blood T cell repertoires in COVID-19 (dated by TCRdb to the early 2020s). Study-level background: Samples covering the acute and convalescent phases of COVID-19 were provided by collaborators in the United States, Italy and Spain. The repertoires were released in a freely available public database meant as a resource for research on the immune response to SARS-CoV-2. Subjects who had been exposed to COVID-19, were actively infected with it, or had recovered from it provided the deeply sampled blood TCRbeta repertoires that made up the dataset. The prospective study material was composed of cDNA or gDNA derived from T cells, B-cell-depleted T cells, or PBMCs. Where HLA class I and class II types were available, the types were taken from metadata supplied by the sample provider, not from assay-based typing. A de-identified subject ID, COVID-19 status, age in years and sex were almost always included in the sample metadata. The samples were drawn from the first 160 participants of the ongoing ImmuneRACE study and from over 950 subjects provided by 6 global collaborators.

General conclusions and limits of the study: Clinical and demographic metadata were provided uncurated, with the amount varying by source and participant.

V gives up 3 bases and J gives up 3 bases, and the segment between their germline ends measures 8 bases. From cysteine to phenylalanine, the CDR3 is 13 amino acids long. Kept here is only the CDR3 DNA, which spans 39 bases and is read in frame from base 1. The sequence came from a woman aged 25 to 39 who had been exposed to COVID-19. Sequenced material: PBMCs or T cells enriched from blood (not recorded which). The V and J genes are TRBV12-3 or TRBV12-4 and TRBJ1-1, with the identity of the D gene unclear. The DNA sequence is given as TGTGCCAGCAGTTTCCGGGTGGACACTGAAGCTTTCTTT. Its translation reads: CASSFRVDTEAFF.